This paragraph reports one T cell receptor beta chain. Produced via immunoSEQ multiplex PCR; TCRdb's table is partial and in-frame only. Of 150,000 or so clones in the sample, around 94% were seen once. The data belong to a study of control samples from healthy donors and cancer patients. There are 16 residues in the CDR3. The germline CDR1 and CDR2 sequences are LNHNV and YYDKDF (reference sequence). V was pared by 0 bases and J by 0 bases, with 2 bases of the junction left unmatched. This TCR was recovered from a man between 60 and 70 years old with colorectal cancer. Input material: PBMCs. The gene calls are TRBV15 and TRBJ2-1, with 7 nucleotides matching TRBD1. The CDR3 region has the DNA TGTGCCACCAGCAGAGACAGGGACAGCTCCTACAATGAGCAGTTCTTC. Its translation is CATSRDRDSSYNEQFF. Combining the CDR3 with reference TRBV15 and TRBJ2-1 gives the whole variable domain DAMVIQNPRYQVTQFGKPVTLSCSQTLNHNVMYWYQQKSSQAPKLLFHYYDKDFNNEADTPDNFQSRRPNTSFCFLDIRSPGLGDTAMYLCATSRDRDSSYNEQFFGPGTRLTVL.